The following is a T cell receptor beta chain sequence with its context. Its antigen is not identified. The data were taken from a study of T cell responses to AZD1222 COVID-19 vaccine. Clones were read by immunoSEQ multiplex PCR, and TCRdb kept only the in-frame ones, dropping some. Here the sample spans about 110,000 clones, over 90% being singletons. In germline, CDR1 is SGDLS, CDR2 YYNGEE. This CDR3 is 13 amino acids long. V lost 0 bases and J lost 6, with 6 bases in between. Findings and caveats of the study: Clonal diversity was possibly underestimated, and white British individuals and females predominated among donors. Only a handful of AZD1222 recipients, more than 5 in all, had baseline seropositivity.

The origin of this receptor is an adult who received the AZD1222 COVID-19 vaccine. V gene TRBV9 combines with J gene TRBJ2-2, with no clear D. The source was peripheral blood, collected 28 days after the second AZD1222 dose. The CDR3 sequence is CASSVEGAGELFF. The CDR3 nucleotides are TGTGCCAGCAGCGTAGAAGGAGCCGGGGAGCTGTTTTTT. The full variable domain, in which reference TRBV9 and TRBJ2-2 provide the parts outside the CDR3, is DSGVTQTPKHLITATGQRVTLRCSPRSGDLSVYWYQQSLDQGLQFLIQYYNGEERAKGNILERFSAQQFPDLHSELNLSSLELGDSALYFCASSVEGAGELFFGEGSRLTVL.